This TCR beta chain was recovered during a study of T cell responses to AZD1222 COVID-19 vaccine (dated by TCRdb to the early 2020s). Regarding the research as a whole: A total of about 250 trial participants underwent TCR sequencing, of whom roughly 210 had received two doses of AZD1222 and approximately 25 had received two doses of the MenACWY control vaccine. Enrollment into the trials was organized by age into subgroups of 18-55, 56-69 and 70-plus years, and those subgroups contained approximately 150, 30 and 60 TCR-sequenced participants, respectively.

Unmatched junction bases come to 10, with V trimmed by 2 bases and J by 4 bases. The germline V gene encodes CDR1 SGHTA and CDR2 FQGNSA. Measured from the cysteine to the phenylalanine, the CDR3 is 17 residues long. Just the 51-base CDR3 DNA is kept, in frame starting at base 1. The CDR3 regions of human TCRbeta chains were analyzed by immunosequencing. The original methods were these. TCRs in the repertoires were compared against a reference library of SARS-CoV-2-specific TCRs that had been generated with the MIRA antigen-specificity platform. Breadth was defined as the fraction of unique TCRs that were SARS-CoV-2-associated, and depth was defined as the fraction of total T cells that were SARS-CoV-2-associated. Using the MIRA data, each spike-specific TCR was mapped to the spike region that the TCR reacts to and placed in a CD4 or CD8 class. Log10-transformed breadth and depth values were compared by one-way ANOVA with Sidak's multiple comparisons tests. TCRdb mirrors the immuneACCESS table, restricted to in-frame sequences. Some clones are absent from its copies; in checked studies, under half trace to an unresolved V gene, and the reason for the others is unknown. That table supplies the V and J calls and clone size; D and trimming were determined from the DNA. The sample yields around 150,000 clones; more than 70% were counted once. In total, the top ten clones hold 3% to 4% of the sample.

What the authors observed across the whole study: Spike-specific TCR breadth and depth rose significantly after two AZD1222 doses compared with day 0 and with MenACWY recipients. Nearly half of unique spike-specific TCRs reportedly recognized epitopes outside regions mutated in the B.1.351 and B.1.1.7 variants. Because no day 14 peak-response samples were available, repertoires were characterized only after the peak T cell response. Most participants were white British and females outnumbered males, and the authors suggested that clonal diversity may have been underestimated. Conclusions about previously exposed vaccinees are limited because only five or six AZD1222 recipients were SARS-CoV-2 seropositive at baseline. In the small 56-69-year group, the increase in depth fell short of significance, most likely because of low power. The vaccine-associated CD4 TCRs covered the entire spike protein, and the dominant responses fell in regions 160-218 and 743-854.

The time point tag for this specimen amounts to: baseline before first vaccination. Per the publication, the treatment or condition label means: meningococcal conjugate vaccine given as trial control. Samples from vaccinated people were obtained from the UK trials COV001 and COV002, which included a single-blind randomized controlled phase 2/3 trial of AZD1222 (ChAdOx1 nCoV-19) in healthy adults. For TCRbeta chain sequencing, PBMC samples from trial participants were taken at day 0 and at day 28 after the second dose. Regarding this clone: What antigen it recognizes has not been identified. No clone much larger than this one lies a single base away; base qualities are absent.

The sequence was obtained from an adult in good health. Here the chain combines TRBV7-2 and TRBJ1-3, with 8 central nucleotides matching TRBD1. This specimen was peripheral blood, taken on day 0 of MenACWY control vaccination. In nucleotides, the sequence is TGTGCCAGCAGCTTATCCGTCAGGGGGCGGTTAGGAAACACCATATATTTT. Its protein reads: CASSLSVRGRLGNTIYF.